Listed here is a single T cell receptor (beta chain). Its antigen is not identified. This sample was included in a study of T cell responses to AZD1222 COVID-19 vaccine. In the study overall: Some second doses came at about 4 weeks and others at about 12 weeks; these were pooled.

Study-level findings and limits: Only a handful of AZD1222 recipients were seropositive at baseline. Across the whole spike, CD4 TCRs peaked at regions 160-218 and 743-854. White British donors predominated, females outnumbered males, and clonal diversity was possibly underestimated.

Sequencing was performed with immunoSEQ multiplex PCR; in TCRdb, only in-frame clones are kept and a portion is missing. The sample yields about 150,000 clones, approximately 90% seen once. The germline gives CDR1 SGHTA, CDR2 FQGTGA. The CDR3 length is 14 residues. The junction had 4 bases not matched to a gene; V was cut back by 8 bases and J by 1 base. V usage is TRBV7-3 and J usage is TRBJ2-2; 7 bases align to TRBD2. The sequence came from an adult in good health. The sample in question was peripheral blood, obtained on day 0 of AZD1222 vaccination. CDR3 DNA: TGTGCCAGCCGGGGAGGGAAGAACACCGGGGAGCTGTTTTTT. Its protein is CASRGGKNTGELFF.